These 17 T cell receptor beta chains share one sample of origin, sequenced in a study of blood T cell repertoires in COVID-19. Sequencing used immunoSEQ multiplex PCR; TCRdb keeps in-frame clones, though not all of them. The data hold 320,000 or so clones, with around 90% observed a single time. Sequenced material: PBMCs or T cells enriched from blood (not recorded which). These receptors were collected from a man aged 25-45 years who had recovered from COVID-19.

J is TRBJ2-7 and V is TRBV19; 12 bases align to TRBD2. The CDR3 extends over 15 amino acids. Germline loops: CDR1 LNHDA, CDR2 SQIVND (reference sequence). V trimming: 5 bases; J trimming: 2 bases; junction bases outside the gene matches: 4. The CDR3 here is CASSLGLAGTYEQYF. The CDR3 DNA reads TGTGCCAGTAGTTTAGGACTAGCGGGGACCTACGAGCAGTACTTC.

The genes are TRBV28 and TRBJ2-7; possibly TRBD2 for D (5 bases). The CDR3 has 17 residues. Germline loops: CDR1 MDHEN, CDR2 SYDVKM. Trimming cost V 5 bases and J 5 bases, with 25 bases left between them. The CDR3, as DNA: TGTGCCAGCAGTACCCTGATGTGGGGTAAGGAGGATGACGAGCAGTACTTC. Protein sequence: CASSTLMWGKEDDEQYF.

As DNA, the CDR3 is TGTGCCAGCAGCAATATCCAGGGGGCGGATACGCAGTATTTT. Amino acids: CASSNIQGADTQYF. This chain connects TRBV28 to TRBJ2-3; the match to TRBD1 covers 8 bases. The CDR3 loop spans 14 amino acids. With 6 bases clipped from V and 6 bases from J, the junction kept 8 bases outside the gene matches. Germline V gene lookup returns CDR1 MDHEN and CDR2 SYDVKM.

This clone has only one observation. V is TRBV9 and J is TRBJ2-1, with 7 bases identical to TRBD1. V shed 3 bases, J shed 0 bases, and the junction held 9 bases outside the gene matches. The germline V gene has CDR1 SGDLS and CDR2 YYNGEE. This CDR3 has 17 amino acids. The CDR3 DNA sequence: TGTGCCAGCAGCGAGAGGGGGCCCCCCAGCTCCTACAATGAGCAGTTCTTC. It codes for CASSERGPPSSYNEQFF.

This sequence joins TRBV2 and TRBJ2-3, with a tentative D call TRBD1 (5 bases). Germline CDR1 reads SNHLY; CDR2 reads FYNNEI. The CDR3 is 15 amino acids. Trimming cost V 5 bases and J 1 base, with 13 bases left between them. CDR3 in DNA: TGTGCCAGCAGTCTAAGGGGCAGCGGCACAGATACGCAGTATTTT. Residues: CASSLRGSGTDTQYF.

This clone was detected once. The chain joins TRBV7-9 to TRBJ1-2; 8 bases fit TRBD1. The CDR3 is 18 amino acids. Per the germline V gene, CDR1 is SEHNR and CDR2 is FQNEAQ (reference sequence). The trim removed 4 bases at V and 5 bases at J, leaving 18 bases unmatched. This CDR3 reads CASSSRDRGPLSQYGYTF. The CDR3 DNA reads as TGTGCCAGCAGCTCCAGAGACAGGGGCCCCCTCTCCCAATATGGCTACACCTTC.

CDR3 bases: TGTGCCAGCAGGGAGAGGACAGGGGGCAAGGGTGGCTACACCTTC. It translates to CASRERTGGKGGYTF. The chain is built from TRBV2 and TRBJ1-2, with TRBD1 matching over 11 bases. Germline V gene sequence: CDR1 SNHLY, CDR2 FYNNEI. J was trimmed by 7 bases and V by 6 bases; bases with no gene match: 10. This CDR3 has 15 amino acids.

V is TRBV6-5 and J is TRBJ2-7; 9 bases are a match to TRBD2. Looked up from germline, CDR1 is MNHEY and CDR2 is SVGAGI. V shed 6 bases, J shed 3 bases, and the junction held 9 bases outside the gene matches. The CDR3 is made up of 15 amino acids. CDR3 sequence: CASSASGAVVYEQYF. The DNA for the CDR3 is TGTGCCAGCAGCGCTAGCGGGGCCGTGGTCTACGAGCAGTACTTC.

The rearrangement uses TRBV5-1 and TRBJ1-2, with 9 bases that match TRBD1. V shed 4 bases and J 3 bases; nucleotides not matched to a gene: 4. Germline CDR1 reads SGHRS; CDR2 reads YFSETQ. This CDR3 is 14 amino acids long. The CDR3 spells CASSVTGGDYGYTF. In nucleotides, the CDR3 is TGCGCCAGCAGCGTGACAGGGGGGGACTATGGCTACACCTTC.

The V and J genes are TRBV5-1 and TRBJ2-7, with D uncertain. V gave up 5 bases and J gave up 1 base, with 13 bases separating them. This CDR3 region has 14 residues. Germline V gives CDR1 SGHRS, CDR2 YFSETQ. The chain's CDR3 is CASRWQSQSYEQYF. CDR3 nucleotide sequence: TGCGCCAGCAGATGGCAGTCCCAATCCTACGAGCAGTACTTC.

The chain links TRBV21-1 to TRBJ2-1; the DNA was not used to check the table's D call, TRBD1. TRBV21-1 is a pseudogene segment. This CDR3 is built from 17 residues. CDR3 coding DNA: TGTGCCAGCAGCAAAGCTCAGGATGGGCAGGGGGGCAATGAGCAGTTCTTC. This gives the protein CASSKAQDGQGGNEQFF.

The chain is built from TRBV2 and TRBJ2-2; a possible D gene is TRBD2 (5 bases). Germline-derived CDR1 and CDR2 are SNHLY and FYNNEI. V was shortened by 5 bases and J by 1 base, with 11 bases between the two germline ends. The CDR3 extends over 15 amino acids. CDR3 in amino acids: CASSSEGLNTGELFF. For the CDR3, the DNA is TGTGCCAGCAGTTCTGAAGGACTGAACACCGGGGAGCTGTTTTTT.

This chain joins TRBV28 and TRBJ1-6; D possibly corresponds to TRBD1 (6 bases). V lost 3 bases, J lost 9 bases, and 21 bases lay in between. Germline CDR1 reads MDHEN; CDR2 reads SYDVKM. The CDR3 length is 17 residues. The CDR3 nucleotides read TGTGCCAGCAGTTTGCCAACAGGGAAGGTATATCCTTCACCCCTCCACTTT. Its translation is CASSLPTGKVYPSPLHF. Combining the CDR3 with reference TRBV28 and TRBJ1-6 gives the whole variable domain DVKVTQSSRYLVKRTGEKVFLECVQDMDHENMFWYRQDPGLGLRLIYFSYDVKMKEKGDIPEGYSVSREKKERFSLILESASTNQTSMYLCASSLPTGKVYPSPLHFGNGTRLTVT.

As DNA, the CDR3 is TGTGCCAGCTCACCACGAACTAGCGGGGGGCAGCAGTATTTT. It encodes CASSPRTSGGQQYF. The rearrangement uses TRBV18 and TRBJ2-3, with TRBD2 matching over 12 bases. Germline trimming cut 1 base from V and 11 bases from J; bases unmatched to any gene: 4. The CDR3 runs to 14 residues. Germline-derived CDR1 and CDR2 are KGHSH and LQKENI. The variable domain in full, with the rest retrieved from reference TRBV18 and TRBJ2-3, is NAGVMQNPRHLVRRRGQEARLRCSPMKGHSHVYWYRQLPEEGLKFMVYLQKENIIDESGMPKERFSAEFPKEGPSILRIQQVVRGDSAAYFCASSPRTSGGQQYFGPGTRLTVL.

The V call is TRBV5-1, the J call TRBJ2-2; maybe TRBD2 (6 bases). Between the trimmed V and J ends, which lost 7 bases and 0 bases, there was a span of 10 bases. The germline gives CDR1 SGHRS, CDR2 YFSETQ. This CDR3 comprises 14 residues. CDR3 loop: CASRRDSNTGELFF. The CDR3 DNA sequence: TGCGCCAGCCGGAGGGATTCGAACACCGGGGAGCTGTTTTTT. Complete variable domain (other parts from reference TRBV5-1 and TRBJ2-2): KAGVTQTPRYLIKTRGQQVTLSCSPISGHRSVSWYQQTPGQGLQFLFEYFSETQRNKGNFPGRFSGRQFSNSRSEMNVSTLELGDSALYLCASRRDSNTGELFFGEGSRLTVL.

V gene TRBV7-2 combines with J gene TRBJ2-1; 9 bases are a match to TRBD2. Trimming at V came to 2 bases and at J to 9 bases, leaving 14 bases not matched to a gene. Germline V gene data show CDR1 as SGHTA and CDR2 as FQGNSA. The CDR3 runs 17 residues. CDR3 DNA sequence: TGTGCCAGCAGCTTATCGATTGGCGGGGGGGGGCTCGGTGAGCAGTTCTTC. Translated, it gives CASSLSIGGGGLGEQFF.

The rearrangement links TRBV2 to TRBJ2-7, with 8 positions matching TRBD1. After removal of 6 bases from V and 2 bases from J, the junction contained 6 bases not matched to a gene. The V gene's germline CDR1 is SNHLY and CDR2 FYNNEI. This CDR3 spans 14 amino acids. CDR3: CASRDRAATYEQYF. The CDR3 nucleotides are TGTGCCAGCAGGGACAGGGCCGCCACCTACGAGCAGTACTTC.